A single count supports the clone carrying this T cell receptor beta chain. Germline loops: CDR1 MNHNY, CDR2 SVGAGI (reference sequence). This CDR3 is built from 16 residues. With 6 bases clipped from V and 1 base from J, the junction kept 9 bases outside the gene matches. Unrecorded immune exposures were likely, despite nominal health at sampling. This sample was taken from a study of cytomegalovirus exposure and HLA in healthy donors. Across the study: Samples from HLA-typed donors yielded about 86 million unique TCRs in an early data release. Caucasian-associated ancestry cluster membership applied to 75% to 85% of around 400 genotyped donors.

In the PCR, 60 Vbeta and 13 Jbeta primers were used. The repertoire was sequenced with immunoSEQ multiplex PCR; TCRdb's copy has only in-frame clones and lacks some. The sample carries 130,000 or so clones, 73% recorded once. The clonotype comes from a woman between 35 and 50 years old in good health and CMV-seropositive. The source material was PBMCs. V gene TRBV6-6 combines with J gene TRBJ2-3; 8 bases are shared with TRBD2. In nucleotides, the CDR3 is TGTGCCAGCAGATCCACTAAAGCGGGAGGCACAGATACGCAGTATTTT. Its translation is CASRSTKAGGTDTQYF.